The clone carrying this T cell receptor beta chain has a single count. CDR1 and CDR2 from the germline V gene are MNHNY and SVGAGI (reference sequence). Trimming left V 7 bases short and J 0 bases short, with 12 bases between. This CDR3 spans 14 amino acids. Clones were sequenced by immunoSEQ multiplex PCR, and TCRdb holds only the in-frame ones, with some missing. The table lists 75,000 to 100,000 clones, 80% to 95% of them singletons. This record belongs to a study of OX40 agonist ivuxolimab in advanced cancers. The chain combines TRBV6-6 with TRBJ2-5; D is uncertain. The sequence came from an adult with an advanced solid tumor such as melanoma, head and neck, liver or kidney cancer. The source was CD4+ or CD8+ T cells sorted from blood, collected in a trial of the OX40 agonist ivuxolimab. As DNA, the CDR3 is TGTGCCAGCACCGTCGACATCTACCAAGAGACCCAGTACTTC. This sequence encodes CASTVDIYQETQYF.